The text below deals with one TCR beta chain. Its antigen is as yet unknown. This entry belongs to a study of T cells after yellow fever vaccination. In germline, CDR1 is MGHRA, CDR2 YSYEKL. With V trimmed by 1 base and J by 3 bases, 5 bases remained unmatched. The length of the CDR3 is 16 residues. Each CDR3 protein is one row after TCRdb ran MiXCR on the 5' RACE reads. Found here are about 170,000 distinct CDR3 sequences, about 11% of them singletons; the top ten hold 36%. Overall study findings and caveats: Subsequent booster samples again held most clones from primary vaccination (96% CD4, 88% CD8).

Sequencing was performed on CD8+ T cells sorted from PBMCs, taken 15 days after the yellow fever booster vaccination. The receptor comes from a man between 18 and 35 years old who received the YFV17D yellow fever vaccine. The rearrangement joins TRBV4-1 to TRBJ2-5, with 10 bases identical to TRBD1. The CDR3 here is CASSQGPGQGKETQYF. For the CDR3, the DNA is TGCGCCAGCAGCCAAGGGCCGGGACAGGGGAAAGAGACCCAGTACTTC.